In this sample, the clone carrying this TCR beta chain turned up a few times. The data derive from a study of blood T cell repertoires in COVID-19. Across the study: Spain, Italy and the United States supplied samples that represented acute and convalescent COVID-19. PBMCs, B-cell-depleted T cells, or T cells were the source of the cDNA or gDNA that made up the material.

Recovery among Cohort 3 donors was established by two negative PCRs, clearance, or symptom resolution. Original methodology: Cell counts per sample came from amplifying reference gene primers. The table came from immunoSEQ multiplex PCR; TCRdb's copy has only in-frame clones and leaves some out. V and J calls plus clone size are reproduced from that table; the DNA served to infer D and trimming. This table holds some 390,000 clones, approximately 92% found once. With V trimmed by 5 bases and J by 2 bases, 4 bases remained unmatched. The germline gives CDR1 LNHDA, CDR2 SQIVND (reference sequence). CDR3 length equals 14 residues.

The chain uses TRBV19 and TRBJ2-7; 9 positions match TRBD2. The sample consisted of PBMCs or T cells enriched from blood (not recorded which). This receptor was taken from a man between 25 and 39 years old who had recovered from COVID-19. CDR3 DNA: TGTGCCAGTAGTGAACTAGCGGGTACCTACGAGCAGTACTTC. It codes for CASSELAGTYEQYF.